This is a list of T cell receptor beta chains from one sample in a study of beta chain features in type 1 diabetes. Assay: immunoSEQ multiplex PCR; the TCRdb copy retains only in-frame clones and omits some. The sample has under 300,000 clones, around 13% seen once. Sequenced input: naive CD4+ T cells from blood. These receptors all stem from a man aged 25 to 45 with type 1 diabetes. The CDR3 runs from the conserved cysteine through the conserved F or W. The order of the fields is J gene, V gene, CDR3 protein.

J: TRBJ2-1; V: TRBV19; CDR3: CASSRNGLAGGSYEQFF
J: TRBJ1-2; V: TRBV23-1; CDR3: CASRQGQGNDYGYTF
J: TRBJ2-5; V: TRBV7-2; CDR3: CASSQVLQETQYF
J: TRBJ2-7; V: TRBV9; CDR3: CASSVDQTNEQYF
J: TRBJ2-2; V: TRBV30; CDR3: CAWRPWVAGDTGELFF
J: TRBJ2-1; V: TRBV6-5; CDR3: CASSSVSNEQFF
J: TRBJ2-7; V: TRBV7-2; CDR3: CASSFAGVVYEQYF
J: TRBJ2-2; V: TRBV2; CDR3: CASSVQGSSTGELFF
J: TRBJ2-3; V: TRBV11-2; CDR3: CASSPGGTLTDTQYF
J: TRBJ2-5; V: TRBV29-1; CDR3: CSQGPGAETQYF
J: TRBJ2-3; V: TRBV28; CDR3: CASSFGGNPDTQYF
J: TRBJ1-2; V: TRBV28; CDR3: CASSRQGPYGYTF
J: TRBJ2-7; V: TRBV6-1; CDR3: CASSGQTRGYEQYF
J: TRBJ2-1; V: TRBV11-3; CDR3: CASSFGVGYNEQFF
J: TRBJ2-3; V: TRBV28; CDR3: CASSWVSGSEEGGTQYF
J: TRBJ2-7; V: TRBV28; CDR3: CASSSPSGQGRYEQYF
J: TRBJ2-2; V: TRBV11-3; CDR3: CASSSAGTNTGELFF
J: TRBJ2-5; V: TRBV29-1; CDR3: CSVEHRETQYF
J: TRBJ2-1; V: TRBV5-4; CDR3: CASRSTSGSYNEQFF
J: TRBJ1-1; V: TRBV25-1; CDR3: CASSAWSGAVTEAFF
J: TRBJ1-1; V: TRBV6-1; CDR3: CASTRGGNTEAFF
J: TRBJ2-5; V: TRBV11-2; CDR3: CASSWTGQETQYF
J: TRBJ2-1; V: TRBV7-2; CDR3: CASSLWQGASDEQFF
J: TRBJ2-1; V: TRBV4-1; CDR3: CASSPGASGSSYNEQFF
J: TRBJ1-2; V: TRBV6-5; CDR3: CASRDRVDGYTF
J: TRBJ2-7; V: TRBV2; CDR3: CASCPEIAEEQYF
J: TRBJ2-2; V: TRBV7-2; CDR3: CASSTSGVGTGELFF